A selection of T cell receptor beta chains follows, all from one sample in a study of shared clonotypes between healthy human individuals. Sequencing used immunoSEQ multiplex PCR; TCRdb keeps in-frame clones, though not all of them. Of about 670,000 clones listed, about 78% are singletons. The sample comprised memory CD4+ T cells sorted from blood. The receptors here all came from a woman in her 30s in good health. Both conserved end residues are part of each CDR3. The order of the fields is clone size, V gene, J gene, D gene, CDR3 protein, CDR3 DNA. A D gene is named only where the DNA matches it firmly. Clone size, where shown, is once, few, many, or a class for clones that have expanded.

.,TRBV6-1,TRBJ2-5,.,CASSDSWAVQETQYF,TGTGCCAGCAGTGACAGTTGGGCAGTTCAAGAGACCCAGTACTTC
.,TRBV7-3,TRBJ2-1,.,CASSSLGHSSYNEQFF,TGTGCCAGCAGCTCCCTGGGACATAGCTCCTACAATGAGCAGTTCTTC
.,TRBV30,TRBJ1-4,.,CAWSSKLNEKLFF,TGTGCCTGGAGTAGTAAACTGAATGAAAAACTGTTTTTT
.,TRBV25-1,TRBJ1-2,.,CASSEPFRGYTF,TGTGCCAGCAGTGAACCCTTTAGGGGCTACACCTTC
.,TRBV19,TRBJ2-7,.,CASSMTRFRGDTGTPDEQYF,TGTGCCAGTAGTATGACCCGTTTCCGAGGTGACACCGGAACTCCAGACGAGCAGTACTTC
.,TRBV11-2,TRBJ2-5,.,CASSPQDPHGETQYF,TGTGCCAGCAGCCCGCAGGACCCCCACGGGGAGACCCAGTACTTC
once,TRBV12-5,TRBJ1-1,.,CASGLVRQGRNTEAFF,TGTGCTAGTGGTTTGGTAAGGCAGGGGCGGAACACTGAAGCTTTCTTT
.,TRBV7-7,TRBJ2-5,TRBD1,CASSFDRVSETQYF,TGTGCCAGCAGCTTTGACAGGGTATCAGAGACCCAGTACTTC
.,TRBV5-8,TRBJ2-7,.,CASSKETRSYEQYF,TGTGCCAGCAGCAAAGAAACCCGCTCCTACGAGCAGTACTTC
.,TRBV5-1,TRBJ2-2,TRBD1,CASTGAGGNTGELFF,TGCGCCAGCACCGGGGCAGGGGGCAACACCGGGGAGCTGTTTTTT
.,TRBV30,TRBJ2-1,.,CAWAFGSGNEQFF,TGTGCCTGGGCGTTCGGTAGCGGCAATGAGCAGTTCTTC
.,TRBV28,TRBJ2-7,TRBD2,CASSLGREGRYEQYF,TGTGCCAGCAGTTTAGGACGGGAGGGGAGATACGAGCAGTACTTC
few,TRBV5-6,TRBJ1-1,TRBD1,CASSRQGVAFF,TGTGCCAGCAGCCGACAGGGTGTTGCTTTCTTT
.,TRBV5-1,TRBJ2-1,.,CASSFSSSYNEQFF,TGCGCCAGCAGCTTTAGCAGTAGCTACAATGAGCAGTTCTTC
.,TRBV5-1,TRBJ2-5,.,CASSFNRQETQYF,TGCGCCAGCAGCTTTAACAGGCAAGAGACCCAGTACTTC
.,TRBV29-1,TRBJ2-7,.,CSVNRDSGEQYF,TGCAGCGTGAACCGGGACTCTGGCGAGCAGTACTTC
.,TRBV19,TRBJ1-1,.,CASSFQGRGTEAFF,TGTGCCAGTAGTTTCCAGGGTCGGGGCACTGAAGCTTTCTTT
.,TRBV28,TRBJ2-2,.,CASSAIPTGELFF,TGTGCCAGCAGTGCTATTCCCACCGGGGAGCTGTTTTTT
.,TRBV6-5,TRBJ2-5,TRBD2,CASSYFGLAGETQYF,TGTGCCAGCAGTTACTTCGGACTAGCGGGAGAGACCCAGTACTTC
.,TRBV6-6,TRBJ2-3,.,CASSYPDRTDTQYF,TGTGCCAGCAGTTACCCCGACAGGACAGATACGCAGTATTTT
many,TRBV28,TRBJ2-7,TRBD2,CASSLSSSGNYEQYF,TGTGCCAGCAGCCTCTCGTCCAGCGGGAACTACGAGCAGTACTTC
.,TRBV5-1,TRBJ1-1,.,CASSIGTGNTEAFF,TGCGCCAGCAGCATCGGGACGGGGAACACTGAAGCTTTCTTT
.,TRBV29-1,TRBJ2-5,.,CSVDGQDQETQYF,TGCAGCGTTGACGGGCAGGACCAAGAGACCCAGTACTTC
.,TRBV5-8,TRBJ1-4,.,CASSFYMRGPDEKLFF,TGTGCCAGCAGCTTCTATATGCGGGGGCCCGATGAAAAACTGTTTTTT
.,TRBV9,TRBJ2-7,TRBD2,CASSYEAGGGMYEQYF,TGTGCCAGCAGTTATGAGGCGGGAGGGGGGATGTACGAGCAGTACTTC
.,TRBV10-2,TRBJ2-5,TRBD2,CASASSALAGGQETQYF,TGCGCCAGCGCTTCATCGGCGCTAGCGGGAGGTCAAGAGACCCAGTACTTC